This T cell receptor (beta chain) comes out of a study of cytotoxic CD8 clonotypes in ibrutinib-treated CLL. Study details: Responses: approximately 25 partial, 2 complete; after median 68 months, approximately 14 stayed remitted, some twelve progressed. Mean values per sample were around 270,000 productive templates and over 90,000 productive rearrangements.

Study findings and constraints: Baseline clonality, higher than in age-matched healthy donors, tracked circulating CD8+ T-cell counts.

Measured with immunoSEQ multiplex PCR; TCRdb has only the in-frame clones, and not every one. This table has 200,000 to 250,000 clones, more than 75% appearing once. Germline CDR1 reads SGHTA; CDR2 reads FQGTGA. The V segment lost 3 bases and the J segment 3 bases; nucleotides outside the gene matches: 0. The CDR3 is 13 residues long. Comment on this clone: What it binds is unknown.

The specimen was PBMCs, collected after 12 months of ibrutinib treatment. V is TRBV7-3 and J is TRBJ1-2; 8 bases are a match to TRBD1. This clonotype originated in a human donor with chronic lymphocytic leukemia. CDR3 bases: TGTGCCAGCAGCTTGGACAGGGACTATGGCTACACCTTC. Protein sequence: CASSLDRDYGYTF. The variable domain in full, with the rest retrieved from reference TRBV7-3 and TRBJ1-2, is GAGVSQTPSNKVTEKGKYVELRCDPISGHTALYWYRQSLGQGPEFLIYFQGTGAADDSGLPNDRFFAVRPEGSVSTLKIQRTERGDSAVYLCASSLDRDYGYTFGSGTRLTVV.